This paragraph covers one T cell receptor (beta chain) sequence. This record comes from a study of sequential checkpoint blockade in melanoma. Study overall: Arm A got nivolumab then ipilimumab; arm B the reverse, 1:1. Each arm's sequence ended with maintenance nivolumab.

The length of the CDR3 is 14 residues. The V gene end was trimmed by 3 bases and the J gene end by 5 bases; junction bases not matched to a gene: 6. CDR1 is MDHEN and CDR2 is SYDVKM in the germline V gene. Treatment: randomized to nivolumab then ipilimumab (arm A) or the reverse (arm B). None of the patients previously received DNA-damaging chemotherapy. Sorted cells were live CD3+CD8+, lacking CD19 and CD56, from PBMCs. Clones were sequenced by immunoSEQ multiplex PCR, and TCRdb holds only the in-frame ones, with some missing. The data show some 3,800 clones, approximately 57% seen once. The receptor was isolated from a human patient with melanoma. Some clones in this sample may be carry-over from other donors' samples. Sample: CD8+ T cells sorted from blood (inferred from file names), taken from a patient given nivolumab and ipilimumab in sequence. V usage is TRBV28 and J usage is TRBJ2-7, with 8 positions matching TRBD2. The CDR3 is CASSLVAGKHEQYF. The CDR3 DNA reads TGTGCCAGCAGTTTGGTAGCGGGGAAACACGAGCAGTACTTC.